Listed here is a single T cell receptor beta chain. Its specificity is unknown. CDR3 length: 15 residues. V was trimmed by 5 bases and J by 0 bases, leaving 11 bases between them. The germline V gene has CDR1 SGHVS and CDR2 FQNEAQ. The data originate from a study of blood T cells in healthy people across ages. At the level of the study: About one barcoded TCR beta cDNA was captured per two T cells. General study points: Diversity estimated from one million T cells was considered an underestimate. Per million T cells, the diversity of TCR beta decreased roughly linearly as age advanced. The unknown donor CMV status may have confounded expanded clonotype changes.

Through a sample-barcoded 5' primer and a J-beta primer mix, a second PCR was run for roughly 6 to 12 cycles. TCRdb re-called the 5' RACE reads with MiXCR, one entry per CDR3 protein. Found here are around 1,000,000 distinct CDR3 sequences, 35% to 40% of them singletons; the top ten hold about 12%. J is TRBJ1-5 and V is TRBV7-8; D remains ambiguous. This TCR was sampled from a young man in good health. Material: blood. CDR3 DNA: TGTGCCAGCAGCACCATGGGTGTTAGCAATCAGCCCCAGCATTTT. Its protein is CASSTMGVSNQPQHF.